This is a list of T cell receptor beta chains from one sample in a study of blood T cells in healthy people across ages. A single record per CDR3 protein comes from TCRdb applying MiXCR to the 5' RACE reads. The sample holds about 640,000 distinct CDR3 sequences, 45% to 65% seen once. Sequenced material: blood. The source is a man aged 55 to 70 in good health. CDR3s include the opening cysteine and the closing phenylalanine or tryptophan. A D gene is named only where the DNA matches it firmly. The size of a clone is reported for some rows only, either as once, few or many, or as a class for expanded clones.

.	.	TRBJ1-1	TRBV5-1	CASSLRQMNTEAFF	TGCGCCAGCAGCTTGCGTCAGATGAACACTGAAGCTTTCTTT
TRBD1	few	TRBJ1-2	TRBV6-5	CASSSIRGREANYGYTF	TGTGCCAGCAGTTCAATCAGGGGGCGTGAGGCTAACTATGGCTACACCTTC
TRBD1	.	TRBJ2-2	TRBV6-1	CATHRGANTGELFF	TGTGCCACCCACAGGGGGGCGAACACCGGGGAGCTGTTTTTT
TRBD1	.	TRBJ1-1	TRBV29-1	CSVKPGTATEAFF	TGCAGCGTTAAACCTGGGACAGCCACTGAAGCTTTCTTT
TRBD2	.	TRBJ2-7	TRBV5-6	CASRQRGDTYEQYF	TGTGCCAGCCGTCAGCGGGGGGATACCTACGAGCAGTACTTC
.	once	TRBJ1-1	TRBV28	CASILGVEGSEAFF	TGTGCCAGCATCTTGGGGGTGGAGGGGTCTGAAGCTTTCTTT
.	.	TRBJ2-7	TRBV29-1	CSVEWWAVTFSSGGEQYF	TGCAGCGTTGAATGGTGGGCCGTCACGTTTAGTAGTGGAGGCGAGCAGTACTTC
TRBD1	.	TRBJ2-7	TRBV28	CASSSPPGTAPYEQYF	TGTGCCAGCAGTTCCCCGCCCGGGACAGCTCCATACGAGCAGTACTTC
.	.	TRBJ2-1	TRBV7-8	CASSLDTLYNEQFF	TGTGCCAGCAGCTTAGATACATTATACAATGAGCAGTTCTTC
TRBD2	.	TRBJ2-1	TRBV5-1	CASSSGLAADEQFF	TGCGCCAGCAGCTCAGGACTAGCGGCAGATGAGCAGTTCTTC
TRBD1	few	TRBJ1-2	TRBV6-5	CASSYGQGGNYGYTF	TGTGCCAGCAGTTACGGACAGGGAGGAAACTATGGCTACACCTTC
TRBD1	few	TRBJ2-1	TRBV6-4	CASSDRAGNWQDNEQFF	TGTGCCAGCAGCGACAGGGCAGGGAATTGGCAAGACAATGAGCAGTTCTTC
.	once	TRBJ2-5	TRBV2	CASSEAMRGLGTQYF	TGTGCCAGCAGTGAAGCGATGCGGGGGCTTGGGACCCAGTACTTC
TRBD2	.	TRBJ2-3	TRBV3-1	CASSQRGGHADTQYF	TGTGCCAGCAGCCAACGGGGGGGCCATGCAGATACGCAGTATTTT
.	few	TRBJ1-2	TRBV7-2	CASSLEATYYGYTF	TGTGCCAGCAGCTTAGAGGCGACGTACTATGGCTACACCTTC
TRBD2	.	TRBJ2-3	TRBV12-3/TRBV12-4	CASSRTSGGTGFPDTQYF	TGTGCCAGCAGCCGGACTAGCGGGGGAACTGGGTTCCCAGATACGCAGTATTTT
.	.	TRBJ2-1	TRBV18	CASSPPGSGEQFF	TGTGCCAGCTCACCACCCGGGAGCGGTGAGCAGTTCTTC
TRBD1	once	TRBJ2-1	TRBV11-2	CASRLGTEPRAQFF	TGTGCTAGCAGATTGGGGACAGAGCCGAGGGCGCAGTTCTTC
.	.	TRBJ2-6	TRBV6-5	CASSPGGGAGANVLTF	TGTGCCAGCAGTCCAGGAGGGGGTGCTGGGGCCAACGTCCTGACTTTC
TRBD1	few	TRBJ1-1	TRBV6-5	CASSRGQGVREAFF	TGTGCCAGCAGCCGGGGACAGGGGGTTCGGGAAGCTTTCTTT
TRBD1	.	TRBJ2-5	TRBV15	CATSSEQGLGETQYF	TGTGCCACCAGCAGTGAACAGGGGCTGGGAGAGACCCAGTACTTC
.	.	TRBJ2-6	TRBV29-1	CSVEVLTGANVLTF	TGCAGCGTTGAGGTGTTAACCGGGGCCAACGTCCTGACTTTC
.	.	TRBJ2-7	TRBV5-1	CASSVGPADPFEGPYEQYF	TGCGCCAGCAGCGTCGGGCCGGCCGATCCATTTGAGGGGCCCTACGAGCAGTACTTC
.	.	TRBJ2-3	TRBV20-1	CSASLVGNRFTDTQYF	TGCAGTGCTAGCCTTGTAGGAAACCGATTCACAGATACGCAGTATTTT
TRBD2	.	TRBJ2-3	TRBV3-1	CASSQRTSGGQYGTDTQYF	TGTGCCAGCAGCCAACGGACTAGCGGGGGCCAATACGGCACAGATACGCAGTATTTT
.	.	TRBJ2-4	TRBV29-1	CSVESEAKNIQYF	TGCAGCGTTGAATCGGAGGCCAAAAACATTCAGTACTTC
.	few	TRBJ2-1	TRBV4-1	CASTLGGEQFF	TGCGCCAGCACCCTTGGAGGAGAGCAGTTCTTC
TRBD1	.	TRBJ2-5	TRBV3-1	CASTAGQGVTQYF	TGTGCCAGCACCGCGGGACAGGGGGTTACCCAGTACTTC
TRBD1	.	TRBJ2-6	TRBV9	CASSRRQGDVLTF	TGTGCCAGCAGCCGCCGACAGGGCGACGTCCTGACTTTC
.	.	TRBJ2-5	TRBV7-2	CASSRPDRETQYF	TGTGCCAGCAGCCGCCCGGACAGAGAGACCCAGTACTTC
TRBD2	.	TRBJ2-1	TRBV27	CASRPQGGGTNEQFF	TGTGCCAGCAGACCCCAGGGCGGGGGTACCAATGAGCAGTTCTTC
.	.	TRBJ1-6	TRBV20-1	CSARDIGEPRDNSPLHF	TGCAGTGCTAGAGATATAGGGGAGCCGCGTGACAATTCACCCCTCCACTTT
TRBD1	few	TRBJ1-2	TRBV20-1	CSAPTGSGYGYTF	TGCAGTGCCCCGACAGGGTCGGGGTATGGCTACACCTTC
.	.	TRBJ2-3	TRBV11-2	CASSSGSATQYF	TGTGCCAGCAGCTCCGGATCTGCTACGCAGTATTTT
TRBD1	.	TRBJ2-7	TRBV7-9	CASSLWDRGTYEQYF	TGTGCCAGCAGCTTGTGGGACAGGGGCACCTACGAGCAGTACTTC
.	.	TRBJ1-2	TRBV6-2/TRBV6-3	CASSPRHLLRDYGYTF	TGTGCCAGCAGTCCGCGTCACCTACTTCGGGATTATGGCTACACCTTC
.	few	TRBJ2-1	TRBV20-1	CSAREWDRSYNEQFF	TGCAGTGCTAGAGAATGGGACCGATCCTACAATGAGCAGTTCTTC
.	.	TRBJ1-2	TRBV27	CASSPGVLNYGYTF	TGTGCCAGCAGCCCCGGGGTTCTTAACTATGGCTACACCTTC
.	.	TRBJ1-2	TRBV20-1	CRATGSTYGYTF	TGCAGAGCGACGGGGTCGACTTATGGCTACACCTTC
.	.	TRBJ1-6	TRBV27	CASGQSYNSPLHF	TGTGCCAGTGGACAGAGTTATAATTCACCCCTCCACTTT
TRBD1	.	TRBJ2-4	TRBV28	CASGPGGKNIQYF	TGTGCCAGCGGCCCAGGGGGAAAAAACATTCAGTACTTC
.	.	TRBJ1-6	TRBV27	CASSLRLRDSPLHF	TGTGCCAGCAGTTTACGTCTCCGGGATTCACCCCTCCACTTT
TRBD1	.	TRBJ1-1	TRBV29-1	CSATGGFLNTEAFF	TGCAGCGCGACAGGGGGCTTTTTGAACACTGAAGCTTTCTTT
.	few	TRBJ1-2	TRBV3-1	CASSPIVGAYGYTF	TGTGCCAGCAGCCCTATTGTAGGGGCCTATGGCTACACCTTC
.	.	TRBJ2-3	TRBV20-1	CSAKRTVPITDTQYF	TGCAGTGCTAAGAGAACAGTGCCCATCACAGATACGCAGTATTTT
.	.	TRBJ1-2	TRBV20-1	CSASQFKDYGYTF	TGCAGTGCCTCCCAATTTAAGGACTATGGCTACACCTTC
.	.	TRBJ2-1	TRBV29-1	CSGTRDSSLNEQFF	TGCAGCGGAACCCGGGACTCCTCTCTCAATGAGCAGTTCTTC
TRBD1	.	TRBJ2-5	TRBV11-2	CASSTSTGTGETQYF	TGTGCCAGCAGCACCTCGACCGGGACAGGGGAGACCCAGTACTTC
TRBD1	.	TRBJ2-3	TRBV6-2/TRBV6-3	CASSYSPGQGTDTQYF	TGTGCCAGCAGTTACTCACCGGGACAGGGCACAGATACGCAGTATTTT
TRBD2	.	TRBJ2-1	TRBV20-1	CSARSGTSGGGGEQFF	TGCAGTGCTAGGAGCGGGACTAGCGGGGGAGGGGGTGAGCAGTTCTTC
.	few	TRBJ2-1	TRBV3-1	CASSQNSHQTGEQFF	TGTGCCAGCAGCCAAAACTCCCACCAAACGGGGGAGCAGTTCTTC
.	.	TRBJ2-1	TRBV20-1	CSARMGGGDNEQFF	TGCAGTGCTAGGATGGGCGGGGGCGACAATGAGCAGTTCTTC
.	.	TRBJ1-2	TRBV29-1	CSVGERTAVYGYTF	TGCAGCGTTGGAGAGAGGACAGCTGTCTATGGCTACACCTTC